Listed below are T cell receptor beta chains from one sample, sequenced in a study of control samples from healthy donors and cancer patients. The protocol was immunoSEQ multiplex PCR, while the TCRdb copy is restricted to in-frame clones and leaves out a portion. The sample lists 100,000 to 150,000 clones; about nine tenths were seen once. Sequencing was carried out using blood. The receptors were sampled from a middle-aged man in good health. The CDR3 runs from the conserved cysteine through the conserved F or W. A D gene is named only where the DNA matches it firmly. The size field is filled for only some rows; it gives once, few, many or a size class.

clone size	D gene	V gene	CDR3 length	J gene	CDR3 protein	CDR3 DNA
once	TRBD1	TRBV5-6	15	TRBJ1-2	CASSRVGRGLDGYTF	TGTGCCAGCAGCCGGGTGGGCAGGGGGCTTGATGGCTACACCTTC
.	.	TRBV3-1/TRBV3-2	16	TRBJ2-3	CASSQVLTTPTDTQYF	TGTGCCAGCAGCCAAGTATTGACTACACCCACAGATACGCAGTATTTT
.	.	TRBV7-9	18	TRBJ1-1	CASSSPPRRSGKNTEAFF	TGTGCCAGCAGCTCACCACCTAGACGGTCCGGGAAGAACACTGAAGCTTTCTTT
.	.	TRBV5-3	12	TRBJ1-2	CARSPGHYGYTF	TGTGCCAGAAGCCCCGGACACTATGGCTACACCTTC
once	.	TRBV9	15	TRBJ2-7	CASSPWGYQMGEQYF	TGTGCCAGCAGCCCGTGGGGGTACCAAATGGGCGAGCAGTACTTC
.	TRBD1	TRBV7-9	14	TRBJ1-2	CASSLDRGKYGYTF	TGTGCCAGCAGCTTGGACAGGGGAAAGTATGGCTACACCTTC
.	TRBD2	TRBV3-1/TRBV3-2	17	TRBJ2-7	CASSQVLAGGLSYEQYF	TGTGCCAGCAGCCAAGTTCTAGCGGGGGGTTTATCCTACGAGCAGTACTTC
.	TRBD2	TRBV6-4	14	TRBJ2-3	CASSERGGTDTQYF	TGTGCCAGCAGTGAGCGGGGGGGCACAGATACGCAGTATTTT
.	.	TRBV6-2/TRBV6-3	14	TRBJ2-5	CASSYSTAQETQYF	TGTGCCAGCAGTTACTCGACAGCCCAAGAGACCCAGTACTTC
.	TRBD1	TRBV18	13	TRBJ2-7	CASLAGTDYEQYF	TGTGCCAGCTTAGCCGGGACAGACTACGAGCAGTACTTC
.	.	TRBV27	15	TRBJ2-2	CASAPGEPNTGELFF	TGTGCCAGCGCCCCGGGGGAGCCGAACACCGGGGAGCTGTTTTTT
.	.	TRBV3-1/TRBV3-2	15	TRBJ2-7	CASSQGSQSLGEQYF	TGTGCCAGCAGCCAAGGATCCCAGTCCCTTGGGGAGCAGTACTTC
.	.	TRBV6-5	15	TRBJ2-3	CASSYTRGRTDTQYF	TGTGCCAGCAGTTACACTCGGGGGCGCACAGATACGCAGTATTTT
.	TRBD2	TRBV5-6	15	TRBJ2-3	CASSTLAGVGDTQYF	TGTGCCAGCAGCACATTGGCGGGGGTTGGAGATACGCAGTATTTT
.	.	TRBV7-9	15	TRBJ2-7	CASSLNREQSYEQYF	TGTGCCAGCAGCTTAAACCGGGAGCAGTCCTACGAGCAGTACTTC
.	.	TRBV6-5	13	TRBJ2-7	CASTGGTSYEQYF	TGTGCCAGCACCGGCGGCACATCCTACGAGCAGTACTTC
.	.	TRBV29-1	13	TRBJ1-1	CSVRYRTNTEAFF	TGCAGCGTTCGATACAGAACCAACACTGAAGCTTTCTTT
.	.	TRBV10-1	13	TRBJ2-7	CASQKDSPYEQYF	TGCGCCAGCCAAAAAGACAGCCCCTACGAGCAGTACTTC
.	.	TRBV6-6	17	TRBJ1-6	CASGRTGPGGPNSPLHF	TGTGCCAGCGGTCGCACGGGGCCGGGGGGACCTAATTCACCCCTCCACTTT
.	TRBD1	TRBV15	16	TRBJ1-5	CATSRDNRGSVQPQHF	TGTGCCACCAGCAGAGACAACAGGGGGAGCGTTCAGCCCCAGCATTTT